The sequence of this TCR beta chain was determined in a study of blood T cell repertoires in COVID-19. CDR1 is WSHSY, CDR2 SAAADI, per germline. This CDR3 region has 14 residues. With 9 bases removed from V and 3 bases from J, the gap between germline ends came to 15 bases. The method was immunoSEQ multiplex PCR; TCRdb's version includes in-frame clones alone and lacks a portion of them. In the table there are nearly 250,000 clones, roughly 86% of which are singletons. The sequencing sample was made of peripheral blood. The chain combines TRBV10-2 with TRBJ1-5; possibly TRBD1 for D (6 bases). The sequence was collected from a woman in her sixties or seventies who had recovered from COVID-19. The CDR3 bases are TGCGCCAGTTCTAGGGGGTTAGACAATCAGCCCCAGCATTTT. Translation gives CASSRGLDNQPQHF.